The T cell receptor beta chain described here comes from a study of identical twins. A universal primer binding site was introduced by template switching. The final cDNA contained unique molecular identifiers. TCRdb processed the 5' RACE reads anew with MiXCR; each CDR3 protein has one entry. The sample lists a few hundred thousand distinct CDR3 sequences; approximately 9.6% were seen once. The junction had 4 bases not matched to a gene; V was cut back by 5 bases and J by 7 bases. CDR3 length: 14 amino acids. Germline assignment: CDR1 MDHEN and CDR2 SYDVKM. This clonotype was counted ten times or more. The antigen is not known. Study-wide points: Zero-insertion findings could be partly confounded by invariant cells (MAIT and iNKT cells). Low generation-probability sequences were in excess among twin-shared out-of-frame alpha sequences. Model-predicted out-of-frame TCR alpha sharing fell below observed values in monozygotic twins.

The same sample was also used in a study of yellow fever vaccine responses in identical twins.

Input material: PBMCs. The chain links TRBV28 to TRBJ2-2, with 10 bases lining up with TRBD2. This TCR was sampled from a woman aged 18-35 years in good health. The CDR3 reads CASSLAGARGELFF. CDR3 sequence (DNA): TGTGCCAGCAGTCTAGCGGGGGCCCGCGGGGAGCTGTTTTTT.